The 29 T cell receptor beta chains listed next were all sequenced from one sample in a study of T cell responses to AZD1222 COVID-19 vaccine. Repertoires were generated with immunoSEQ multiplex PCR, while TCRdb's copy carries only in-frame clones and drops some. The repertoire consists of 65,000 to 95,000 clones, with roughly 81% occurring once and the leading ten covering approximately 13%. The source material was peripheral blood, sampled on day 0 of AZD1222 vaccination. All receptors come from an adult in good health.

The CDR3 DNA is TGCGCCAGCAGCTTGCCAACATCTAGCGGGGGGGGACCCTACAATGAGCAGTTCTTC. Translated: CASSLPTSSGGGPYNEQFF. The rearrangement joins TRBV5-1 to TRBJ2-1, with 12 bases matching TRBD2. CDR3 length: 19 amino acids. The V segment lost 1 base and the J segment 2 bases; nucleotides outside the gene matches: 10. Germline-derived CDR1 and CDR2 are SGHRS and YFSETQ.

This chain links TRBV6-1 with TRBJ2-7, with TRBD2 as a possible D gene (6 bases). Trimming shortened V by 2 bases and J by 3 bases, and 14 bases separated the two germline ends. The CDR3 spans 15 residues. From germline, CDR1 is MNHNS and CDR2 SASEGT. For the CDR3, the DNA is TGTGCCAGCAGTGAATTCGGGGGAATGGGCTACGAGCAGTACTTC. The encoded protein is CASSEFGGMGYEQYF.

There are a few counts of this clone. This chain joins TRBV28 and TRBJ1-3; D is undetermined. CDR3 length: 14 residues. Germline V gene sequence: CDR1 MDHEN, CDR2 SYDVKM. V was shortened by 6 bases and J by 0 bases, with 9 bases between the two germline ends. CDR3: CASSRVGSGNTIYF. CDR3 bases: TGTGCCAGCAGCCGGGTGGGCTCTGGAAACACCATATATTTT.

The genes are TRBV6-5 and TRBJ1-1; 8 bases align to TRBD1. With V trimmed by 6 bases and J by 1 base, 4 bases remained unmatched. This CDR3 contains 14 residues. Germline lookup yields CDR1 MNHEY and CDR2 SVGAGI. The CDR3 sequence: CASSPDRANTEAFF. In DNA, the CDR3 is TGTGCCAGCAGCCCGGACAGGGCGAACACTGAAGCTTTCTTT.

This clone showed up just once. The chain recombines TRBV6-5 with TRBJ1-2; D possibly corresponds to TRBD1 (6 bases). V gave up 10 bases and J gave up 7 bases, with 16 bases separating them. Per germline, CDR1 MNHEY and CDR2 SVGAGI. There are 12 residues in the CDR3. The chain's CDR3 is CAIKGGSGGYTF. The CDR3 region has the DNA TGTGCCATAAAAGGGGGTTCGGGTGGCTACACCTTC.

This clone was seen a handful of times. The rearrangement uses TRBV4-3 and TRBJ1-1, with TRBD1 identical over 9 bases. The germline V gene has CDR1 LGHNA and CDR2 YSLEER. V gave up 0 bases and J gave up 2 bases; unmatched junction bases: 4. CDR3 length equals 16 residues. The chain's CDR3 is CASSQDWDRVNTEAFF. CDR3 nucleotide sequence: TGCGCCAGCAGCCAAGATTGGGACAGGGTTAACACTGAAGCTTTCTTT.

The chain is built from TRBV18 and TRBJ2-5, with D perhaps matching TRBD1 (6 bases). This CDR3 has 14 residues. CDR1 and CDR2 from the germline V gene are KGHSH and LQKENI. V was trimmed by 5 bases and J by 2 bases, leaving 12 bases between them. The CDR3 sequence is CASSLRTAQETQYF. CDR3 DNA: TGTGCCAGCTCATTACGGACAGCTCAAGAGACCCAGTACTTC.

The chain uses TRBV27 and TRBJ2-5, with D possibly matching TRBD2 (6 bases). The CDR3 runs 14 residues. Trimming stripped 3 bases from V and 2 bases from J, with 10 bases between. Germline CDR1 reads MNHEY; CDR2 reads SMNVEV (reference sequence). Written as DNA, the CDR3 is TGTGCCAGCAGTTTCTCCCGGGGGCAAGAGACCCAGTACTTC. Residues: CASSFSRGQETQYF.

V gene TRBV27 combines with J gene TRBJ2-7; D gene unclear. Germline CDR1 and CDR2: MNHEY and SMNVEV (reference sequence). The CDR3 is made up of 12 amino acids. V was pared by 5 bases and J by 3 bases, with 8 bases between. CDR3 coding DNA: TGTGCCAGCAGTACCAGTTACTACGAGCAGTACTTC. This codes for CASSTSYYEQYF.

V is TRBV4-3 and J is TRBJ1-2, with 7 positions matching TRBD1. The CDR3 is 13 residues long. Germline assignment: CDR1 LGHNA and CDR2 YSLEER. The V and J ends lost 3 bases and 6 bases, in that order; junction bases with no gene match: 4. CDR3 amino acids: CASSQGQRNGYTF. The CDR3 DNA sequence: TGCGCCAGCAGCCAGGGACAGAGGAATGGCTACACCTTC.

V is TRBV3-1 (or the pseudogene TRBV3-2) and J is TRBJ2-3; TRBD1 or TRBD2 may be the D gene (5 bases each). This CDR3 is built from 16 residues. Trimming shortened V by 3 bases and J by 2 bases, and 15 bases separated the two germline ends. The germline V gene encodes CDR1 LGHDT and CDR2 YNNKEL (reference sequence). This CDR3 reads CASSQFQGGTTDTQYF. CDR3 sequence (DNA): TGTGCCAGCAGCCAGTTCCAGGGTGGGACCACAGATACGCAGTATTTT.

J is TRBJ2-1 and V is TRBV9; D is unclear. The V gene's germline CDR1 is SGDLS and CDR2 YYNGEE. The CDR3 totals 14 residues. V was trimmed by 0 bases and J by 7 bases, leaving 11 bases between them. CDR3 nucleotide sequence: TGTGCCAGCAGCGTAGAAGTGAGGAAAAATGAGCAGTTCTTC. It is translated as CASSVEVRKNEQFF.

This chain joins TRBV27 and TRBJ1-5; D call uncertain. With 3 bases removed from V and 9 bases from J, the gap between germline ends came to 9 bases. This CDR3 comprises 12 residues. CDR1 is MNHEY and CDR2 is SMNVEV in the germline V gene (reference sequence). The CDR3 nucleotides read TGTGCCAGCAGTTTGGGGAGAGGGCCCCAGCATTTT. Translating gives CASSLGRGPQHF.

V and J are TRBV19 and TRBJ1-2; D might be TRBD1 (5 bases). Trimming removed 4 bases from V and 4 bases from J, with 16 bases in between. In germline, CDR1 is LNHDA, CDR2 SQIVND (reference sequence). This CDR3 contains 15 residues. Here the CDR3 reads CASSRRQYDSYGYTF. CDR3 bases: TGTGCCAGTAGTAGAAGACAGTACGACTCCTATGGCTACACCTTC.

The rearrangement uses TRBV13 and TRBJ1-1, with D possibly TRBD1 on 5 matching bases. V lost 5 bases, J lost 11 bases, and 18 bases lay in between. CDR3 size: 13 residues. Germline V CDR1 and CDR2: PRHDT, FYEKMQ (reference sequence). CDR3 nucleotide sequence: TGTGCCAGCAGCCCGCGCGGGACCCGAACGGCTTTCTTT. It encodes CASSPRGTRTAFF.

This clone was found a few times. V gene TRBV2 combines with J gene TRBJ1-2; D is perhaps TRBD1 (5 bases). Per the germline V gene, CDR1 is SNHLY and CDR2 is FYNNEI. The CDR3 extends over 12 amino acids. V lost 10 bases and J 5 bases, leaving 14 bases between the germline ends. CDR3 nucleotides: TGTGCCACCGTTGACAGCGAGTATGGCTACACCTTC. Amino acids: CATVDSEYGYTF. Using reference TRBV2 and TRBJ1-2 for the parts outside the CDR3, the full variable domain is EPEVTQTPSHQVTQMGQEVILRCVPISNHLYFYWYRQILGQKVEFLVSFYNNEISEKSEIFDDQFSVERPDGSNFTLKIRSTKLEDSAMYFCATVDSEYGYTFGSGTRLTVV.

V usage is TRBV5-1 and J usage is TRBJ2-7; 15 bases map to TRBD2. J gave up 3 bases and V 4 bases, and 8 bases lay outside the gene matches. This CDR3 has 17 residues. Germline CDR1 is SGHRS and CDR2 is YFSETQ. CDR3 sequence reads: CASSQGLAGGLHYEQYF. In nucleotides, the CDR3 is TGCGCCAGCAGCCAAGGACTAGCGGGGGGGCTTCACTACGAGCAGTACTTC.

V gene TRBV6-5 combines with J gene TRBJ2-2, with D possibly being TRBD2 (5 bases). The CDR3 sequence is 15 residues long. V shed 6 bases and J shed 7 bases, with 18 bases lying between them. Looked up from germline, CDR1 is MNHEY and CDR2 is SVGAGI. CDR3 sequence reads: CASSSGFSLGGELFF. The CDR3 DNA follows: TGTGCCAGCAGCTCGGGGTTTTCCCTGGGCGGGGAGCTGTTTTTT.

The genes are TRBV6-2 or TRBV6-3 and TRBJ2-4; D possibly matches TRBD1 or TRBD2 (5 bases each). Trimming pared 0 bases from V and 9 bases from J, leaving 12 bases between. CDR1 is MNHEY, CDR2 SVGEGT, per germline. CDR3 length: 14 residues. The CDR3 spells CASSYSRVQGIQYF. Written as DNA, the CDR3 is TGTGCCAGCAGTTACTCGAGGGTGCAGGGCATTCAGTACTTC.

The J gene is TRBJ1-2, the V gene TRBV25-1; TRBD1 is a possible D gene (5 bases). This CDR3 spans 13 amino acids. The germline V and J ends were trimmed by 6 bases and 2 bases, with 10 bases remaining between them. Germline-derived CDR1 and CDR2 are MGHDK and SYGVNS. Here the CDR3 reads CASSEGENYGYTF. CDR3 DNA sequence: TGTGCCAGCAGCGAAGGGGAGAACTATGGCTACACCTTC.

Only one count was recorded for this clone. The rearrangement uses TRBV24-1 and TRBJ2-1, with 9 bases that match TRBD1. The CDR3 spans 15 residues. Germline CDR1 and CDR2: KGHDR and SFDVKD. With 3 bases clipped from V and 6 bases from J, the junction kept 5 bases outside the gene matches. The CDR3 here is CATSDPGQGTNEQFF. The DNA of the CDR3 is TGTGCCACCAGTGATCCGGGACAGGGAACCAATGAGCAGTTCTTC.

This clone was observed a handful of times. The chain combines TRBV6-1 with TRBJ1-2; D is uncertain. V lost 2 bases and J 7 bases, leaving 11 bases between the germline ends. The CDR3 runs to 13 residues. Germline assignment: CDR1 MNHNS and CDR2 SASEGT. Here the CDR3 reads CASSEKPLPGYTF. Written as DNA, the CDR3 is TGTGCCAGCAGTGAAAAACCCCTGCCTGGCTACACCTTC.

This clone turned up a few times. The chain recombines TRBV7-2 with TRBJ2-3, with a weak D call TRBD1 (5 bases). This CDR3 has 12 amino acids. CDR1 is SGHTA, CDR2 FQGNSA, per germline. V was trimmed by 5 bases and J by 7 bases, leaving 10 bases between them. DNA for the CDR3: TGTGCCAGCAGCCAGCAGGGTAATACGCAGTATTTT. Encoded protein: CASSQQGNTQYF. Combining the CDR3 with reference TRBV7-2 and TRBJ2-3 gives the whole variable domain GAGVSQSPSNKVTEKGKDVELRCDPISGHTALYWYRQSLGQGLEFLIYFQGNSAPDKSGLPSDRFSAERTGGSVSTLTIQRTQQEDSAVYLCASSQQGNTQYFGPGTRLTVL.

V gene TRBV9 combines with J gene TRBJ2-1, with 10 positions matching TRBD1. Per the germline V gene, CDR1 is SGDLS and CDR2 is YYNGEE. The CDR3 contains 16 residues. With V trimmed by 4 bases and J by 2 bases, 6 bases remained unmatched. The CDR3 DNA is TGTGCCAGCAGCTCAGACAGGGGGCGGCCCTACAATGAGCAGTTCTTC. It is translated as CASSSDRGRPYNEQFF.

V and J are TRBV11-2 and TRBJ2-7; a weak D match, TRBD2 (5 bases). The V gene's germline CDR1 is SGHAT and CDR2 FQNNGV. V was pared by 1 base and J by 6 bases, with 10 bases between. CDR3 length: 13 residues. Here the CDR3 DNA reads TGTGCCAGCAGCTTAGTAAGGGAGTTCGAGCAGTACTTC. As protein: CASSLVREFEQYF.

This chain's CDR3 is CASSQEEQAHEQYF. The CDR3 nucleotides are TGTGCCAGCAGCCAAGAGGAACAGGCCCACGAGCAGTACTTC. This rearrangement joins TRBV3-1 (or the pseudogene TRBV3-2) to TRBJ2-7; possibly TRBD1 for D (5 bases). In germline, CDR1 is LGHDT, CDR2 YNNKEL (reference sequence). Trimming shortened V by 0 bases and J by 5 bases, and 11 bases separated the two germline ends. This CDR3 spans 14 amino acids.

The V call is TRBV9, the J call TRBJ2-3, with unresolved D. CDR1 and CDR2 from the germline V gene are SGDLS and YYNGEE. Trimming removed 4 bases from V and 6 bases from J, with 15 bases in between. This CDR3 has 14 amino acids. The CDR3 loop is CASSFRQLGDTQYF. The DNA for the CDR3 is TGTGCCAGCAGCTTTCGACAATTAGGGGATACGCAGTATTTT.

The V call is TRBV7-2, the J call TRBJ1-6, with D possibly TRBD1 on 6 matching bases. This CDR3 is built from 15 residues. Between the trimmed V and J ends, which lost 5 bases and 9 bases, there was a span of 17 bases. Germline CDR1 reads SGHTA; CDR2 reads FQGNSA. The CDR3 nucleotides are TGTGCCAGCAGCCCCCGGGGGCAGGGTGCTTCACCCCTCCACTTT. Translation: CASSPRGQGASPLHF.

The rearrangement joins TRBV3-1 (or the pseudogene TRBV3-2) to TRBJ1-6; D is possibly TRBD1 (6 bases). Trimming shortened V by 4 bases and J by 4 bases, and 17 bases separated the two germline ends. CDR3 length: 17 residues. The germline V gene encodes CDR1 LGHDT and CDR2 YNNKEL (reference sequence). The CDR3 protein is CASSLSGGAPYNSPLHF. CDR3 DNA sequence: TGTGCCAGCAGCCTCAGCGGGGGGGCCCCTTATAATTCACCCCTCCACTTT.